This TCR beta chain was found in a study of cytomegalovirus exposure and HLA in healthy donors. Study background: The 120 or so validation repertoires matched the 500 to 750 first-cohort repertoires in platform, a later analysis reported.

Notes on the study in general: Researchers catalogued under 200 TCR beta chains as cytomegalovirus-associated. There were some public TCRs occurring in many donors, but most TCR sequences were rare.

Of note for this clone: Its specificity is not known.

The donors belonged to the roughly 120-subject validation cohort, separate from the approximately 700-subject first cohort. Repertoires were generated with immunoSEQ multiplex PCR, while TCRdb's copy carries only in-frame clones and drops some. The table includes 120,000 or so clones, roughly 90% detected once. V lost 5 bases to trimming and J lost 1 base, with 17 bases between them. In germline, CDR1 is MNHEY, CDR2 SMNVEV (reference sequence). The CDR3 covers 16 residues. This receptor was obtained from a woman aged 18-29 years in good health and CMV-seronegative. The chain employs TRBV27 and TRBJ1-1; D gene ambiguous. Source material: PBMCs. The CDR3 reads CASSGGLGLGNTEAFF. CDR3 in DNA: TGTGCCAGCAGTGGAGGGTTGGGGTTAGGGAACACTGAAGCTTTCTTT.